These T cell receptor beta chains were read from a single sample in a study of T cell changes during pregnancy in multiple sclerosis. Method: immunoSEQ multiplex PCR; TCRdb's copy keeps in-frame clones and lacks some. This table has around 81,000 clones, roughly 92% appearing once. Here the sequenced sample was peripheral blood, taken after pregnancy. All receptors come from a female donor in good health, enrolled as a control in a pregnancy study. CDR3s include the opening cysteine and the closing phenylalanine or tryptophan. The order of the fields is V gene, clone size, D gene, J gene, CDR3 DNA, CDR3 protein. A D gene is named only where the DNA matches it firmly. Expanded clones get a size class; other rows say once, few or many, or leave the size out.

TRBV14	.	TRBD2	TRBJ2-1	TGTGCCAGCAGCCCCGGGGGGGCCCAGGTCGGGTTCTTC	CASSPGGAQVGFF
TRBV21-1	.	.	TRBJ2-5	TGTGCCAGCAGCAAAATTGTGGCGGGACCTCGGCGGGGGATTGAGACCCAGTACTTC	CASSKIVAGPRRGIETQYF
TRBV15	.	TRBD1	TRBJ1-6	TGTGCCACCAGCACCAGACAGGGGGGGAATTCACCCCTCCACTTT	CATSTRQGGNSPLHF
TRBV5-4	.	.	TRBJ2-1	TGTGCCAGCAGTTCTCAAGGGGGGGCCGTTTACAATGAGCAGTTCTTC	CASSSQGGAVYNEQFF
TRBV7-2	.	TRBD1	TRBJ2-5	TGTGCCAGCAGCTTCGGACAGGTGGAGACCCAGTACTTC	CASSFGQVETQYF
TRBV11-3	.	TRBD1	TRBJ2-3	TGTGCCAGCAGCTTAGGGGACAGGGCTAGCACAGATACGCAGTATTTT	CASSLGDRASTDTQYF
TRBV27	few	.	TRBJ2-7	TGTGCCAGCAGTTTAGGAGACAGAGGCTTATCCTACGAGCAGTACTTC	CASSLGDRGLSYEQYF
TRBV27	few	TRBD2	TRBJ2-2	TGTGCCAGCAGGTTTCAGGGACTAGGGGAGCTGTTTTTT	CASRFQGLGELFF
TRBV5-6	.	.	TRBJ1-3	TGTGCCAGCAGCACAGACAGATTTTACTCTGGAAACACCATATATTTT	CASSTDRFYSGNTIYF
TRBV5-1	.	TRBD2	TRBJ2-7	TGCGCCAGCAGCTCCGCCGGGACTAGCGGGGGGTACGAGCAGTACTTC	CASSSAGTSGGYEQYF
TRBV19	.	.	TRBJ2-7	TGTGCCAGTAGTATAGAGGGCACCTACGAGCAGTACTTC	CASSIEGTYEQYF
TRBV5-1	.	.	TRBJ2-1	TGCGCCAGCAGCCGAACAGGACCAACCTACAATGAGCAGTTCTTC	CASSRTGPTYNEQFF
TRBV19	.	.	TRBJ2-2	TGTGCCAGTAGTAGGCCGGGGCGAGGGGGCACCGGGGAGCTGTTTTTT	CASSRPGRGGTGELFF
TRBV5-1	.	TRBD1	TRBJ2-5	TGCGCCAGCAGCTTGGGACAGGGGGAAAAGACCCAGTACTTC	CASSLGQGEKTQYF
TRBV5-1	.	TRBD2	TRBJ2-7	TGCGCCAGCTCGCGCGGGGGGGCTGCGTACGAGCAGTACTTC	CASSRGGAAYEQYF
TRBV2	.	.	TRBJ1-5	TGTGCCAGCAGTAAAGACAGCGGGGGACAGCCCCAGCATTTT	CASSKDSGGQPQHF
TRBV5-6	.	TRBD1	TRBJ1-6	TGTGCCAGCGGAGGGACAGGGGGATCACCCCTCCACTTT	CASGGTGGSPLHF
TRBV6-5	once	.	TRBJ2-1	TGTGCCAGCAGTTTCCCTGGGACACTGGTACGAGAGCAGTTCTTC	CASSFPGTLVREQFF
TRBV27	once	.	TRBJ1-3	TGTGCCAGCAGTTTACAGGGAAACACCATATATTTT	CASSLQGNTIYF
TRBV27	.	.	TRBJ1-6	TGTGCCAGCAGGTCACCCATGAGCTCCTATAATTCACCCCTCCACTTT	CASRSPMSSYNSPLHF
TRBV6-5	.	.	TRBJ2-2	TGTGCCAGCAGTTACTTGGGAGGCACCGGGGAGCTGTTTTTT	CASSYLGGTGELFF
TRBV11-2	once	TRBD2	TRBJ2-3	TGTGCCAGCAGCTTGCAGCGGGGGTCAGATACGCAGTATTTT	CASSLQRGSDTQYF
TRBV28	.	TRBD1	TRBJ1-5	TGTGCCAGCAGTTTATGGGGGACAGGTAGCAATCAGCCCCAGCATTTT	CASSLWGTGSNQPQHF
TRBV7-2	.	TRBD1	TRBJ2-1	TGTGCCAGCAGCCCGAGACAGGGGAGAGGAGAGCAGTTCTTC	CASSPRQGRGEQFF
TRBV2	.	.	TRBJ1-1	TGTGCCAGCAGTAGGGAGGTTTCGCAGGGTTTCTTT	CASSREVSQGFF
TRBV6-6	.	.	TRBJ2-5	TGTGCCAGCATGAACGCAGACTTACAAGAGACCCAGTACTTC	CASMNADLQETQYF
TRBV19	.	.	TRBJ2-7	TGTGCCAGTAGTGCCCTCTTGCGGTTCCCCTACGAGCAGTACTTC	CASSALLRFPYEQYF
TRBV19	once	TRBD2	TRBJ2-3	TGTGCCAGTAGTATAGCGGGAGGGTCCACAGATACGCAGTATTTT	CASSIAGGSTDTQYF
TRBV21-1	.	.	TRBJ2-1	TGTGCCAGCAGCGGGCTAGCGGGGCAGGAGCAGTTCTTC	CASSGLAGQEQFF
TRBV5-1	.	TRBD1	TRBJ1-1	TGCGCCAGCAGCTTGGCCAGAATGAGGGGCCGGGACAGGGGAACGAACACTGAAGCTTTCTTT	CASSLARMRGRDRGTNTEAFF
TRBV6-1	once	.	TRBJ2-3	TGTGCCAGCAGTGCGCTGACAAGCACAGATACGCAGTATTTT	CASSALTSTDTQYF
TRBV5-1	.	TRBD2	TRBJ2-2	TGCGCCAGCAGCTTGATCCTAGCGGGAGCCGGGGAGCTGTTTTTT	CASSLILAGAGELFF
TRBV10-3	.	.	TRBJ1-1	TGTGCCATCAGCGGGGGTTCGAACACTGAAGCTTTCTTT	CAISGGSNTEAFF
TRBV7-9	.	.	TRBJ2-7	TGTGCCAGCAGCCCCCTATACGGACTTAACCTCTACGAGCAGTACTTC	CASSPLYGLNLYEQYF
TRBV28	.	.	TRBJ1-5	TGTGCCAGCGGAGGGCTCCACAATCAGCCCCAGCATTTT	CASGGLHNQPQHF
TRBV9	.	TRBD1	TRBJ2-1	TGTGCCAGCAGCGTAGGACAGGGGGTCCAGAATGAGCAGTTCTTC	CASSVGQGVQNEQFF
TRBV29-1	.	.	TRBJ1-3	TGCAGCGTTGATACGGGTTTCCTTACTGGAAACACCATATATTTT	CSVDTGFLTGNTIYF
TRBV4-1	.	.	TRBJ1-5	TGCGCCAGCAGCCAGAGTGGGGGGGCTTTTCAGCCCCAGCATTTT	CASSQSGGAFQPQHF
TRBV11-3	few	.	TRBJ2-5	TGTGCCAGCAGCCGCGGCGGGGTTGAAGAGACCCAGTACTTC	CASSRGGVEETQYF
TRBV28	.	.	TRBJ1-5	TGTGCCAGCAGTTTCGGGCAGCCCCAGCATTTT	CASSFGQPQHF
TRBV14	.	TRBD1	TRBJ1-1	TGTGCCAGCAGCCCCCTGGGACAGGGGCCCACTGAAGCTTTCTTT	CASSPLGQGPTEAFF
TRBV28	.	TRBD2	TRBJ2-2	TGTGCCAGCCAGCGGGGATACACCGGGGAGCTGTTTTTT	CASQRGYTGELFF
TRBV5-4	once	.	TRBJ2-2	TGTGCCAGCAGTCCACCTGACAGGTTCACCGGGGAGCTGTTTTTT	CASSPPDRFTGELFF
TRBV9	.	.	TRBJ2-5	TGTGCCAGCAGCTCAGGACTACCCCAAGAGACCCAGTACTTC	CASSSGLPQETQYF
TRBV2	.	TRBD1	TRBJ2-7	TGTGCCAGCAGTGAACCCGGACAGGGTTACGAGCAGTACTTC	CASSEPGQGYEQYF
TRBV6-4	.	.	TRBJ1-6	TGTGCCAGCAGTGCCTTGGGGGGGAATTCACCCCTCCACTTT	CASSALGGNSPLHF
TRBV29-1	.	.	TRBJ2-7	TGCAGCGGACAGGACAGCTACGAGCAGTACTTC	CSGQDSYEQYF
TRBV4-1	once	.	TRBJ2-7	TGCGCCAGCAGCCAAGATGGGCGAGAGCAGTACTTC	CASSQDGREQYF
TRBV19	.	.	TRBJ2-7	TGTGCCAGTAGTATAGGGGGCGAGACCTACGAGCAGTACTTC	CASSIGGETYEQYF
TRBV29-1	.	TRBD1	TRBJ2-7	TGCAGCGCCTGGACAGGGGGCGTATCCGAGCAGTACTTC	CSAWTGGVSEQYF
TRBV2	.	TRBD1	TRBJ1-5	TGTGCCAGCAGTCCCGGGACAGGGAGTGATCAGCCCCAGCATTTT	CASSPGTGSDQPQHF
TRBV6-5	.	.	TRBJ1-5	TGTGCCAGCAGCGGCAGGGCGCCTGGGCAGCCCCAGCATTTT	CASSGRAPGQPQHF
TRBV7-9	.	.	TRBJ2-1	TGTGCCAGCAGCTTCCGGTTGAATGAGCAGTTCTTC	CASSFRLNEQFF